This T cell receptor (beta chain) stems from a study of post-analysis software for immune sequencing data. About the research overall: Progressive-relapsing, secondary progressive and relapsing-remitting multiple sclerosis were among the disease courses included.

The ends were cut back, 0 bases at V and 2 bases at J, with 10 bases in the middle. The length of the CDR3 is 15 residues. The V gene's germline CDR1 is MGHRA and CDR2 YSYEKL. The TCR beta cDNA libraries carried unique molecular identifiers. Starting from roughly 1 to 10 million T cells, the study yielded about 540,000 cDNA molecules. TCRdb recomputed calls from the PCR reads with MiXCR, one row per CDR3 protein. The sample includes 550,000 to 700,000 distinct CDR3 sequences, roughly 45% of them seen just once. Notes on this clonotype: Its antigen is not identified.

Study conclusions and caveats: Those samples that were prepared in the same batch co-clustered strongly by F measure. Multiple sclerosis patients had significantly lower normalized Chao1 diversity than controls. With TRBV5-6, TRBV5-1 and TRBV20-1 included, 4 to 6 TRBV segments were more frequent in patients than in controls.

The clonotype originates from a girl under 18 with multiple sclerosis. The specimen was blood. The chain uses TRBV4-1 and TRBJ1-1; no definite D call. The CDR3, as DNA: TGCGCCAGCAGCCAAGAGTCCGCGGTAAACACTGAAGCTTTCTTT. Amino acids: CASSQESAVNTEAFF.